A selection of T cell receptor beta chains follows, all from one sample in a study of OX40 agonist ivuxolimab in advanced cancers. TCRdb's table, derived via immunoSEQ multiplex PCR, lists solely in-frame clones and lacks some. The data show 55,000 to 80,000 clones, about 89% seen once. The material was CD4+ or CD8+ T cells sorted from blood, obtained in a trial of the OX40 agonist ivuxolimab. The receptors were sampled from an adult with an advanced solid tumor such as melanoma, head and neck, liver or kidney cancer. Both conserved end residues are part of each CDR3. D genes are given only for firm matches. Size is omitted from some rows. Given values are once, few, many or a class for expanded clones.

d_call,j_call,clone_size,v_call,cdr3_nt,cdr3_aa
-,TRBJ2-1,-,TRBV11-3,TGTGCCAGCAGCTTAAATCAGGCTAACAATGAGCAGTTCTTC,CASSLNQANNEQFF
-,TRBJ2-7,-,TRBV18,TGTGCCAGCTCACCATCGGAGGGTATCGTTGGGTACGAGCAGTACTTC,CASSPSEGIVGYEQYF
TRBD1,TRBJ2-7,-,TRBV19,TGTGCCAGTAGGAAGGGACAGGGGGCCTACGAGCAGTACTTC,CASRKGQGAYEQYF
-,TRBJ1-4,-,TRBV29-1,TGCAGCGTTAACAGTGCGGGTGAAAAACTGTTTTTT,CSVNSAGEKLFF
-,TRBJ1-1,-,TRBV7-3,TGTGCCAGCAGCTTAACAGGCCCAGTGTCCACTGAAGCTTTCTTT,CASSLTGPVSTEAFF
-,TRBJ2-3,-,TRBV5-1,TGCGCCAGCAGTCATTCGGGGGACACAGATACGCAGTATTTT,CASSHSGDTDTQYF
-,TRBJ1-4,-,TRBV5-4,TGTGCCAGCAGCTTGGCCGTAGGGGCCAATGAAAAACTGTTTTTT,CASSLAVGANEKLFF
TRBD2,TRBJ2-1,-,TRBV5-1,TGCGCCAGCAGCTTTGTCGGGACTAGGGGGGTTTACAATGAGCAGTTCTTC,CASSFVGTRGVYNEQFF
-,TRBJ2-5,-,TRBV7-2,TGTGCCAGCAGCTTAGCCGGCGGGATACAGGGGACCCAGTACTTC,CASSLAGGIQGTQYF
TRBD1,TRBJ1-2,-,TRBV30,TGTGCCTGTTCGACAGGGCTTGACTATGGCTACACCTTC,CACSTGLDYGYTF
TRBD2,TRBJ2-1,-,TRBV28,TGTGCCAGCAGATCTCGTAGGTGGCTAGCGGGAAGGGGAAATGAGCAGTTCTTC,CASRSRRWLAGRGNEQFF
-,TRBJ2-7,once,TRBV2,TGTGCCAGCAGTAGACAGACCTACGAGCAGTACTTC,CASSRQTYEQYF
TRBD1,TRBJ1-1,-,TRBV5-1,TGCGCCAGCAGTCGGGACAGGGGAAACACTGAAGCTTTCTTT,CASSRDRGNTEAFF
-,TRBJ2-6,-,TRBV20-1,TGCGGCTCTGGGGCCAACGTCCTGACTTTC,CGSGANVLTF
TRBD2,TRBJ2-7,-,TRBV7-2,TGTGCCAGCAGCAACTACGAGCGGGGACCCTACGAGCAGTACTTC,CASSNYERGPYEQYF
-,TRBJ2-1,-,TRBV15,TGTGCCACCAGCAGAGATGGCGCTGGGCAGTTCTTC,CATSRDGAGQFF
-,TRBJ2-1,-,TRBV30,TGTGCCTGGAGTGTAGGGGCCAACAATGAGCAGTTCTTC,CAWSVGANNEQFF
-,TRBJ2-4,-,TRBV6-1,TGTGCCAGCACCCCCAGGTCACTAGCCAAAAACATTCAGTACTTC,CASTPRSLAKNIQYF
-,TRBJ2-1,-,TRBV29-1,TGCAGCGTTGAAGATCTGAAGATCCTGCGGGTAATCTTC,CSVEDLKILRVIF
-,TRBJ2-3,-,TRBV10-3,TGTGCCATCAGGGTAGGTCGGGACCTAGATACGCAGTATTTT,CAIRVGRDLDTQYF
-,TRBJ2-7,-,TRBV11-2,TGTGCCAGCAGCTTAGAGCCCCAGGGCCACGAGCAGTACTTC,CASSLEPQGHEQYF
-,TRBJ2-6,-,TRBV5-1,TGCGCCAGCAGCCAAGGACGGTCCGGCTCTGGGGCCAACGTCCTGACTTTC,CASSQGRSGSGANVLTF
TRBD1,TRBJ2-1,-,TRBV5-4,TGTGCCAGCAGCTCCGGGACAGGGCGGAATGAGCAGTTCTTC,CASSSGTGRNEQFF
-,TRBJ2-7,-,TRBV28,TGTGCCAGCAGACCCGGAGTAAACGAGCAGTACTTC,CASRPGVNEQYF
-,TRBJ2-7,-,TRBV6-5,TGTGCCAGCGGGGGGGGCCACTACGAGCAGTACTTC,CASGGGHYEQYF
-,TRBJ1-4,-,TRBV30,TGTGCCTGGAGTGTAATGGGCCCGGCTAATGAAAAACTGTTTTTT,CAWSVMGPANEKLFF
-,TRBJ1-1,-,TRBV27,TGTGCCAGCAGTTTTCGAGCTGGAAACACTGAAGCTTTCTTT,CASSFRAGNTEAFF
TRBD2,TRBJ2-3,-,TRBV19,TGTGCCAGTAGTATTTCCCGACTAGCGGGAGAACTCACAGATACGCAGTATTTT,CASSISRLAGELTDTQYF
-,TRBJ1-5,-,TRBV28,TGTGCCAGCACGAACGGAGCGGGAATTCAGCCCCAGCATTTT,CASTNGAGIQPQHF
TRBD1,TRBJ2-2,-,TRBV27,TGTGCCAGCAGTTTATACGGGACAGGGTCGTACACCGGGGAGCTGTTTTTT,CASSLYGTGSYTGELFF
TRBD1,TRBJ1-1,-,TRBV7-9,TGTGCCAGCAGCTCTATTGCCGCAGGGGGCACTGAAGCTTTCTTT,CASSSIAAGGTEAFF
TRBD2,TRBJ2-2,-,TRBV19,TGTGCCAGTAGTCCGGCGGGAGTAGCCGGGGAGCTGTTTTTT,CASSPAGVAGELFF
-,TRBJ2-2,-,TRBV2,TGTGCCAGCAGTGAAGCGCGTGGGAACACCGGGGAGCTGTTTTTT,CASSEARGNTGELFF
-,TRBJ2-7,-,TRBV25-1,TGTGCCAGCAGTGAGATAAACGGGGGCGGCGAGCAGTACTTC,CASSEINGGGEQYF
TRBD2,TRBJ2-5,-,TRBV11-2,TGTGCCAGCAGCTTAGATACAGCGGGAGGGGAGACCCAGTACTTC,CASSLDTAGGETQYF
TRBD1,TRBJ2-1,-,TRBV27,TGTGCCAGCAGTTCCGTAATCGGACAGGTGCCCTACAATGAGCAGTTCTTC,CASSSVIGQVPYNEQFF
TRBD2,TRBJ2-7,-,TRBV4-1,TGCGCCAGCAGCCTGACTAGCGGGAGGAACGAGCAGTACTTC,CASSLTSGRNEQYF
-,TRBJ2-3,-,TRBV27,TGTGCCAGCAGTTTAGGTCTGGGTGGTACGCAGTATTTT,CASSLGLGGTQYF
-,TRBJ2-7,-,TRBV30,TGTGCCTGGAGTAGGGGTAGCAGGAACTACGAGCAGTACTTC,CAWSRGSRNYEQYF
TRBD1,TRBJ2-7,-,TRBV6-5,TGTGCCAGCAGGGACAGGGGGCCCGGCGAGCAGTACTTC,CASRDRGPGEQYF
-,TRBJ2-3,-,TRBV5-4,TGTGCCAGCAGCTTGGGTGGGAAGAGGACAGATACGCAGTATTTT,CASSLGGKRTDTQYF
-,TRBJ2-2,-,TRBV6-1,TGTGCCAGCAGTGTTTCCGCTCCCCCCGGGGAGCTGTTTTTT,CASSVSAPPGELFF
-,TRBJ2-7,-,TRBV7-9,TGTGCCAGCAGCCCTGGTGCAGGAAGCTCCTACGAGCAGTACTTC,CASSPGAGSSYEQYF
-,TRBJ2-3,-,TRBV7-8,TGTGCCAGCAGCTTATTTTCCGGGGGTAGCACAGATACGCAGTATTTT,CASSLFSGGSTDTQYF
-,TRBJ1-1,-,TRBV19,TGTGCCAGTAGTATTGCCAGGGTCAACACTGAAGCTTTCTTT,CASSIARVNTEAFF
-,TRBJ1-5,-,TRBV5-5,TGTGCCAGCAGCTTGAGGGGGTTAGGAGTTAGCAATCAGCCCCAGCATTTT,CASSLRGLGVSNQPQHF
TRBD1,TRBJ1-4,-,TRBV7-9,TGTGCCAGCAGCTTAGGACAGGGGGCAGGGCATGAAAAACTGTTTTTT,CASSLGQGAGHEKLFF
-,TRBJ2-1,-,TRBV11-2,TGTGCCAGCAGCTTAATGACCGGCGGGCAGTTCTTC,CASSLMTGGQFF
-,TRBJ2-4,-,TRBV27,TGTGCCAGCAGTTATGGGGTGGGACTAGCCAAAAACATTCAGTACTTC,CASSYGVGLAKNIQYF
-,TRBJ1-2,once,TRBV10-1,TGCGCCAGCAGATTAATACCCAACTATGGCTACACCTTC,CASRLIPNYGYTF
TRBD1,TRBJ2-5,-,TRBV10-3,TGTGCCATCAGTGAGCCCGGGACAGGCGAGACCCAGTACTTC,CAISEPGTGETQYF
-,TRBJ1-1,-,TRBV9,TGTGCCAGCAGCGTAGGCCCGGGGATGAACACTGAAGCTTTCTTT,CASSVGPGMNTEAFF
TRBD1,TRBJ2-7,-,TRBV6-5,TGTGCCAGCAGTTTATCCCGGGACAGGGGGCTTTCGCAGTACTTC,CASSLSRDRGLSQYF